This T cell receptor (beta chain) was recorded in a study of blood T cell repertoires in COVID-19. Self-reported history from a screening survey and questionnaire set each donor's cohort. This clone occurred once. Only in-frame clones appear in the TCRdb table, and some are missing; sequencing was by immunoSEQ multiplex PCR. The profile shows some 260,000 clones, about nine tenths of them singletons. The material sequenced was PBMCs or T cells enriched from blood (not recorded which). This sequence was found in a man aged 40-50 years who had recovered from COVID-19.

Written as DNA, the CDR3 is TGTGCCAGCAGCGCGGATGGGGGCCGGGGATATTTT. The encoded protein is CASSADGGRGYF. V gene TRBV13 combines with J gene TRBJ2-3; possible D gene TRBD1, 6 bases. V lost 5 bases and J 15 bases, leaving 18 bases between the germline ends. The CDR3 covers 12 residues. CDR1 PRHDT and CDR2 FYEKMQ come from the germline V gene (reference sequence).